This T cell receptor beta chain emerged from a study of cytomegalovirus exposure and HLA in healthy donors. General study points: Reportedly, TCR beta sequences accurately predicted HLA-A and HLA-B alleles in most subjects. A later analysis by the authors found several of the most significant clusters apparently linked to common viral pathogens. There were 150 to 200 TCR beta chains listed as cytomegalovirus-associated.

This clone appeared a few times. No antigen is known for it. After removal of 7 bases from V and 8 bases from J, the junction contained 7 bases not matched to a gene. CDR1 SQVTM and CDR2 ANQGSEA come from the germline V gene. This CDR3 is 11 amino acids long. Amplification used 60 Vbeta primers and 13 Jbeta primers. Here immunoSEQ multiplex PCR was the method, and the copy in TCRdb shows in-frame clones only, minus some. The table lists 150,000 to 200,000 clones, approximately 72% of them singletons, with roughly 1.9% in the top ten. This chain links TRBV29-1 with TRBJ1-2; 7 nucleotides agree with TRBD1. This receptor was obtained from a female donor in good health and CMV-seronegative. Specimen: PBMCs. CDR3 bases: TGCAGCGCTACAGGGGAGAGGGGCTACACCTTC. Its protein is CSATGERGYTF. The full variable domain, completed using reference TRBV29-1 and TRBJ1-2, is SAVISQKPSRDICQRGTSLTIQCQVDSQVTMMFWYRQQPGQSLTLIATANQGSEATYESGFVIDKFPISRPNLTFSTLTVSNMSPEDSSIYLCSATGERGYTFGSGTRLTVV.